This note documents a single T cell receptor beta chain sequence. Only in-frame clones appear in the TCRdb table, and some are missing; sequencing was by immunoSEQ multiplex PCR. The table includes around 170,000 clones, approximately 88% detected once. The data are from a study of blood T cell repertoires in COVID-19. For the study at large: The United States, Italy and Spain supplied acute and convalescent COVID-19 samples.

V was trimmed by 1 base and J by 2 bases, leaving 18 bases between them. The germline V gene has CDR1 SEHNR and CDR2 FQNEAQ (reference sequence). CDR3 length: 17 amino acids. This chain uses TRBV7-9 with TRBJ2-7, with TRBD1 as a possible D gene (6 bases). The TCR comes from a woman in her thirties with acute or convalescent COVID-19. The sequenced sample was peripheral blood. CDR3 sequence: CASSLVRGTAPPYEQYF. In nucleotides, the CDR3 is TGTGCCAGCAGCTTAGTTAGGGGGACCGCGCCACCCTACGAGCAGTACTTC.